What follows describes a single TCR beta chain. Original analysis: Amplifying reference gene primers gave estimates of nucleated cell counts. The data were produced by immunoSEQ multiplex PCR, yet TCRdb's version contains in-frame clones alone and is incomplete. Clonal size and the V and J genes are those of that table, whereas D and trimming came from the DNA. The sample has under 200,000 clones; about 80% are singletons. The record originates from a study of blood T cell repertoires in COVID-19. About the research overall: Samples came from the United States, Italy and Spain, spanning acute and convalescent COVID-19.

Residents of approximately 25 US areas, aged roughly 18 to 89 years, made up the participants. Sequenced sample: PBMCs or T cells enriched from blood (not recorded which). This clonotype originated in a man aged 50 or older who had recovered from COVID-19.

DNA for the CDR3: TGCAGCGTTGAACCTATCGAAGTTGAAAAACTGTTTTTT. Translated: CSVEPIEVEKLFF. The chain is built from TRBV29-1 and TRBJ1-4; no firm D call. CDR3 length equals 13 residues. The V gene's germline CDR1 is SQVTM and CDR2 ANQGSEA. V lost 2 bases to trimming and J lost 7 bases, with 11 bases between them.